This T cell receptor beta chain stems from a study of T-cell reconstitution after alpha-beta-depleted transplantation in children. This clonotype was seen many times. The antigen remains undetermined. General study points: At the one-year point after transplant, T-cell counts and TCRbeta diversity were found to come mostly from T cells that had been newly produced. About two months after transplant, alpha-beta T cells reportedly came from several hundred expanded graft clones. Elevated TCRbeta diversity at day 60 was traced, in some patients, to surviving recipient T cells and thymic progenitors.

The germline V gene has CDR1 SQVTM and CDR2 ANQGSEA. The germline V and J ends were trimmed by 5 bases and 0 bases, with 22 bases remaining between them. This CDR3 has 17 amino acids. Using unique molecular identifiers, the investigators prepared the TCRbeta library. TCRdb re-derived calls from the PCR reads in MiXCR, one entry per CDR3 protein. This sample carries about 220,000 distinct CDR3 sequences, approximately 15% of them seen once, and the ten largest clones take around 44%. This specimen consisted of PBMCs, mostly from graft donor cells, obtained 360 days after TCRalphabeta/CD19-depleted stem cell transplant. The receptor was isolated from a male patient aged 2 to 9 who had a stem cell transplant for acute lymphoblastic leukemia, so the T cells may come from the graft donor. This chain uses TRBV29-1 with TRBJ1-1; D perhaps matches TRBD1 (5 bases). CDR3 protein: CSVTGRTHRKVNTEAFF. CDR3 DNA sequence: TGCAGCGTTACCGGACGCACACACAGGAAGGTGAACACTGAAGCTTTCTTT.